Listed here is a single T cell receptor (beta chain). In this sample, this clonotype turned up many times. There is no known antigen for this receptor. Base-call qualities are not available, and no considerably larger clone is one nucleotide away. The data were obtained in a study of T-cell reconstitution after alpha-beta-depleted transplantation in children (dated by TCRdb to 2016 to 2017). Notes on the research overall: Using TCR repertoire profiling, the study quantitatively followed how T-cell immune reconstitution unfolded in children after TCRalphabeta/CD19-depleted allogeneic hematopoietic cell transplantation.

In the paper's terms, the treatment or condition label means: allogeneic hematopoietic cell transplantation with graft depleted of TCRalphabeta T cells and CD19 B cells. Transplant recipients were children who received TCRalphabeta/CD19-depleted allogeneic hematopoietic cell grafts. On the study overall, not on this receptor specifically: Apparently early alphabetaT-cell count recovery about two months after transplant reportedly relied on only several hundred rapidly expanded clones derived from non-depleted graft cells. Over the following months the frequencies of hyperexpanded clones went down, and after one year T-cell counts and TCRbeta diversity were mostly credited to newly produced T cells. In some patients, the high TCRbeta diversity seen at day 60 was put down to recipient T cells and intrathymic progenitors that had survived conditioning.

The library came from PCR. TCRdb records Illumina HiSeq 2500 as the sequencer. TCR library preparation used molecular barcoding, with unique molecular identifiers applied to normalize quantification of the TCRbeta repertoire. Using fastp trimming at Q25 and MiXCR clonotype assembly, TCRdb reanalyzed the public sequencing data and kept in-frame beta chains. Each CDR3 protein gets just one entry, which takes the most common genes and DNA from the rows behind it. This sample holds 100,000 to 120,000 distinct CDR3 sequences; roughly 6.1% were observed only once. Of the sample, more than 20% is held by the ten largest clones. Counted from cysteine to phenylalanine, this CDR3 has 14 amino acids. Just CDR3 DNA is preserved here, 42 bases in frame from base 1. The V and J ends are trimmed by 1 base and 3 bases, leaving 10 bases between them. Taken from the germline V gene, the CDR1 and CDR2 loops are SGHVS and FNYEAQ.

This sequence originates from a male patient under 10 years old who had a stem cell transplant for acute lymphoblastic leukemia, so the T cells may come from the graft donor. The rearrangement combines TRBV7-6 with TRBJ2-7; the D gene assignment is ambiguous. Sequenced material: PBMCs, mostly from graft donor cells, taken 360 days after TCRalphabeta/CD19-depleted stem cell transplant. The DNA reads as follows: TGTGCCAGCAGCTTAGTCGACACCAGCTACGAGCAGTACTTC. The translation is CASSLVDTSYEQYF.